The 13 T cell receptor beta chains below all came from one sample that was sequenced in a study of glioma-infiltrating T cells after dendritic cell vaccination. Time point noted: after dendritic cell vaccination, including at tumor progression/relapse. Assay used: immunoSEQ multiplex PCR; TCRdb lists only in-frame clones, some missing. The sample consists of about 87,000 clones, around 83% of them appearing once. Material: blood, obtained after dendritic cell vaccination. These receptors were taken from a human donor with glioblastoma.

V gene TRBV30 combines with J gene TRBJ2-7, with unresolved D. With 8 bases removed from V and 2 bases from J, the gap between germline ends came to 16 bases. This CDR3 is 13 amino acids long. The germline V gene has CDR1 GTSNPN and CDR2 SVGIG (reference sequence). In DNA form, the CDR3 reads TGTGCCACTTCCATGGTAGAGGCCTACGAGCAGTACTTC. It specifies CATSMVEAYEQYF.

The chain uses TRBV6-6 and TRBJ2-5; 11 nucleotides match TRBD1. The CDR3 is 15 residues long. The germline V gene has CDR1 MNHNY and CDR2 SVGAGI (reference sequence). V gave up 6 bases and J gave up 3 bases; unmatched junction bases: 6. This CDR3 reads CASRMDRGQEETQYF. CDR3 in DNA: TGTGCCAGCAGGATGGACAGGGGGCAGGAAGAGACCCAGTACTTC.

This clone was detected a few times. The chain carries TRBV5-1 and TRBJ1-4, with D perhaps TRBD1 (6 bases). The CDR3 spans 14 residues. CDR1 is SGHRS and CDR2 is YFSETQ in the germline V gene. The V end lost 2 bases, the J end lost 4 bases, and 9 bases lay between the germline ends. CDR3 in DNA: TGCGCCAGCAGCTTAGGGGGAATTAATGAAAAACTGTTTTTT. Translated, it gives CASSLGGINEKLFF.

The chain links TRBV19 to TRBJ1-1, with TRBD1 as a possible D gene (6 bases). V dropped 4 bases and J dropped 4 bases, with 16 bases sitting between them. Germline CDR1 LNHDA, CDR2 SQIVND (reference sequence). CDR3 size: 15 residues. CDR3 in amino acids: CASSTRTVKPTEAFF. CDR3 sequence (DNA): TGTGCCAGTAGTACTAGGACAGTGAAACCCACTGAAGCTTTCTTT.

This chain connects TRBV12-5 to TRBJ2-7; D unclear. The length of the CDR3 is 12 residues. Germline lookup yields CDR1 LGHNT and CDR2 FRNRAP. The ends were cut back, 7 bases at V and 4 bases at J, with 11 bases in the middle. Here the CDR3 DNA reads TGTGCTAGTGCCTCCGGCGGTTACGAGCAGTACTTC. Translating gives CASASGGYEQYF.

The chain links TRBV7-3 to TRBJ2-1, with D perhaps matching TRBD1 (6 bases). The CDR3 has 16 residues. V was shortened by 0 bases and J by 6 bases, with 15 bases between the two germline ends. Germline CDR1 reads SGHTA; CDR2 reads FQGTGA. The CDR3 spells CASSLTRQGPGNEQFF. CDR3 nucleotides: TGTGCCAGCAGCTTAACTCGCCAGGGGCCGGGCAATGAGCAGTTCTTC.

This clone was seen more than once but under ten times. The chain carries TRBV10-3 and TRBJ1-5; no clear D. Per germline, CDR1 ENHRY and CDR2 SYGVKD. The CDR3 extends over 14 amino acids. Trimming left V 10 bases short and J 0 bases short, with 13 bases between. The CDR3 protein is CATAGSYSNQPQHF. CDR3 nucleotides: TGTGCCACCGCCGGGTCCTATAGCAATCAGCCCCAGCATTTT.

The chain recombines TRBV6-1 with TRBJ2-2; no definite D call. The CDR3 has 13 residues. V was cut by 8 bases and J by 2 bases, with 9 bases left in between. Germline-derived CDR1 and CDR2 are MNHNS and SASEGT. Written as DNA, the CDR3 is TGTGCCAGCTCTGAGGTTAACACCGGGGAGCTGTTTTTT. Amino acid sequence: CASSEVNTGELFF.

This chain uses TRBV11-2 with TRBJ2-6; no reliable D call. CDR3 length: 15 residues. Between the trimmed V and J ends, which lost 4 bases and 3 bases, there was a span of 10 bases. Looked up from germline, CDR1 is SGHAT and CDR2 is FQNNGV. The CDR3 is CASSSPVVGANVLTF. The CDR3 DNA reads TGTGCCAGCAGCTCTCCAGTGGTTGGGGCCAACGTCCTGACTTTC.

J is TRBJ2-1 and V is TRBV5-1, with 11 positions matching TRBD2. The CDR3 runs 15 residues. V trimming: 0 bases; J trimming: 13 bases; junction bases outside the gene matches: 9. Germline V gene lookup returns CDR1 SGHRS and CDR2 YFSETQ. The CDR3 sequence is CASSLELAGVAGQFF. Here the CDR3 DNA reads TGCGCCAGCAGCTTGGAACTAGCGGGGGTTGCCGGCCAGTTCTTC.

The chain is built from TRBV5-4 and TRBJ2-5; D remains unclear. Trimming stripped 3 bases from V and 4 bases from J, with 13 bases between. Germline CDR1 reads SGHNT; CDR2 reads YYREEE (reference sequence). The CDR3 is 14 residues long. Here the CDR3 DNA reads TGTGCCAGCAGCTCCCCCCTAGTTGCAGAGACCCAGTACTTC. It encodes CASSSPLVAETQYF.

The chain employs TRBV5-1 and TRBJ1-1, with 9 bases lining up with TRBD1. The CDR3 length is 15 residues. V gave up 2 bases and J gave up 1 base; unmatched junction bases: 3. Germline V gene lookup returns CDR1 SGHRS and CDR2 YFSETQ. The CDR3 nucleotides are TGCGCCAGCAGCTTCCGGGACAGGGAGAACACTGAAGCTTTCTTT. Translation: CASSFRDRENTEAFF.

The chain employs TRBV13 and TRBJ2-1; a possible D gene is TRBD1 (5 bases). Per the germline V gene, CDR1 is PRHDT and CDR2 is FYEKMQ (reference sequence). V was trimmed by 2 bases and J by 5 bases, leaving 10 bases between them. The CDR3 covers 14 residues. The CDR3 protein is CASSLLGVDNEQFF. In nucleotides, the CDR3 is TGTGCCAGCAGCTTACTAGGGGTGGACAATGAGCAGTTCTTC.